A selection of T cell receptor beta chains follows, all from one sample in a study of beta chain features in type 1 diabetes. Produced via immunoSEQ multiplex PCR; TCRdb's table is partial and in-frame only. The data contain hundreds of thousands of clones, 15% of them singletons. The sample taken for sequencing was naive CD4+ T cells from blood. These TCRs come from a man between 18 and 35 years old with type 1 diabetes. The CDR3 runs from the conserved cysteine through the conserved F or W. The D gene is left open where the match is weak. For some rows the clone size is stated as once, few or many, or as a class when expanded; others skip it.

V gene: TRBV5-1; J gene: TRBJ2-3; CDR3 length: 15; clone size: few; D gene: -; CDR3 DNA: TGCGCCAGCAGCATCCGCATGGGCGGCACAGATACGCAGTATTTT; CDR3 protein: CASSIRMGGTDTQYF
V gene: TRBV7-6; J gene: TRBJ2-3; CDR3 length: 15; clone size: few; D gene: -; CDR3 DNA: TGTGCCAGCAGCTTAGCGGCGGGGGCCACAGATACGCAGTATTTT; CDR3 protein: CASSLAAGATDTQYF
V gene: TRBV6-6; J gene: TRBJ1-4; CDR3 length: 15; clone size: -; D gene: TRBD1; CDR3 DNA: TGTGCCAGCAGTGGAGACAGGGTGGAAGGTGAAAAACTGTTTTTT; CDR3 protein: CASSGDRVEGEKLFF
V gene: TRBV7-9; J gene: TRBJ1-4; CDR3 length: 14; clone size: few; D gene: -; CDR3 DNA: TGTGCCAGCAGCTTAGCTACCGGGAGTGAAAAACTGTTTTTT; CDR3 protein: CASSLATGSEKLFF
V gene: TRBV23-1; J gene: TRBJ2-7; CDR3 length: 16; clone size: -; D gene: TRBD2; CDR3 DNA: TGCGCCAGCAGTCAGCGGGGGGGACTAGCGGGCTACGAGCAGTACTTC; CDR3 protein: CASSQRGGLAGYEQYF
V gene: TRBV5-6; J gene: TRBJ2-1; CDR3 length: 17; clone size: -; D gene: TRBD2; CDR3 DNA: TGTGCCAGCAGCACCTCATCTAGCGGGACATGGGTGAATGAGCAGTTCTTC; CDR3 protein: CASSTSSSGTWVNEQFF
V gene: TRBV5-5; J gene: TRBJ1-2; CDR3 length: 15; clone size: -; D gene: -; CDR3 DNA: TGTGCCAGCAGCACCCAGGGCCCTCCCTTAAATGGCTACACCTTC; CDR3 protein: CASSTQGPPLNGYTF
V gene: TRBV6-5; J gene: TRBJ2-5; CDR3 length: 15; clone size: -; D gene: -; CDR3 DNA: TGTGCCAGCACCACGTTGAATGGGGGGAGGGAGACCCAGTACTTC; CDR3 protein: CASTTLNGGRETQYF
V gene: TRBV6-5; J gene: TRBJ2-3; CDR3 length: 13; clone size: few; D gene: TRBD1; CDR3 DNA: TGTGCCACCACGGACAGGCGTCCAGATACGCAGTATTTT; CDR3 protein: CATTDRRPDTQYF
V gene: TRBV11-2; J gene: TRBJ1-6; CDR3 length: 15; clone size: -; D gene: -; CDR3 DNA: TGTGCCAGCAGCTTAGAAACAGGGTTCGGTTCACCCCTCCACTTT; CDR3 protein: CASSLETGFGSPLHF
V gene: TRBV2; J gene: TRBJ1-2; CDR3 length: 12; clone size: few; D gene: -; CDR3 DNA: TGTGCCAGCACACAGGGATCCTATGGCTACACCTTC; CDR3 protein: CASTQGSYGYTF
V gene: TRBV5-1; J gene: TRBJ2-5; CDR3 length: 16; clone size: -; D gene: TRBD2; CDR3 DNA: TGCGCCAGCAGCATCGCCCCTGGGACCGGGGGGGAGACCCAGTACTTC; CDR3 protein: CASSIAPGTGGETQYF
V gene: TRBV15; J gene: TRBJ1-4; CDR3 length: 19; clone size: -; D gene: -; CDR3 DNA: TGTGCCACCAGCACCCGACACAACAGGAACCGAGCAACTAATGAAAAACTGTTTTTT; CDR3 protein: CATSTRHNRNRATNEKLFF
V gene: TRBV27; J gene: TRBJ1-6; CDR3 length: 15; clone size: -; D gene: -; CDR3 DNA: TGTGCCAGCAGTTTAATTCTGGGCGAGAATTCACCCCTCCACTTT; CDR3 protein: CASSLILGENSPLHF
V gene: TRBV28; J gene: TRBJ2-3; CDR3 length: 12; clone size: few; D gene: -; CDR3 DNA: TGTGCCAGCAGTTACGGGGCAGATACGCAGTATTTT; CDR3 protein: CASSYGADTQYF
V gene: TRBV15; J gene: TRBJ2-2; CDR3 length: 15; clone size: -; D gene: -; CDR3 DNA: TGTGCCACCAGCAGAGACAGGGCAAACACCGGGGAGCTGTTTTTT; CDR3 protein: CATSRDRANTGELFF
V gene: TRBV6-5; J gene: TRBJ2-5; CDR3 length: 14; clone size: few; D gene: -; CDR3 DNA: TGTGCCAGCCGGAGGAGCGCAGGACCGAGGACCCAGTACTTC; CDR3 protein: CASRRSAGPRTQYF
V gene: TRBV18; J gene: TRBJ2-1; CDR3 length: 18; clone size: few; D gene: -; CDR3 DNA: TGTGCCAGCTCGAGGAAGGTGGCTAAGCCCTACTCCTACAATGAGCAGTTCTTC; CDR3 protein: CASSRKVAKPYSYNEQFF
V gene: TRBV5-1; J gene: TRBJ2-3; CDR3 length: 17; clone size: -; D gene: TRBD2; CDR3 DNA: TGCGCCAGCAGCCGACGAGATAGCGGGAGGGGCACAGATACGCAGTATTTT; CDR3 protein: CASSRRDSGRGTDTQYF
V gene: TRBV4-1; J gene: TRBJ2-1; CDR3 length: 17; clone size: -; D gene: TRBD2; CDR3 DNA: TGCGCCAGCAGCCACCGGGGACTAGCCACCTCCTTTGGAGAGCAGTTCTTC; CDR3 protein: CASSHRGLATSFGEQFF
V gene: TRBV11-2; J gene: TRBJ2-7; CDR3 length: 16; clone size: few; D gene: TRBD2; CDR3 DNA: TGTGCCAGCAGCGGGCTAGCGGGAGGGCGAGGCCACGAGCAGTACTTC; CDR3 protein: CASSGLAGGRGHEQYF
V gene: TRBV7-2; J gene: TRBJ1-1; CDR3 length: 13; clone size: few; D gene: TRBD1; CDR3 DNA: TGTGCCAGCAGGTCCGGACAGGGGGCGCCGGCTTTCTTT; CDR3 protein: CASRSGQGAPAFF
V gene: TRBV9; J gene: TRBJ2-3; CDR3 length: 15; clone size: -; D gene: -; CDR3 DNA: TGTGCCAGCAGCGTAGTCTCCGTCCCCCCAGATACGCAGTATTTT; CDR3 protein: CASSVVSVPPDTQYF
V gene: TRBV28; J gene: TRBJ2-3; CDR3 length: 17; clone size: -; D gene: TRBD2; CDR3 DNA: TGTGCCAGCAGTGGTTATTACGGACTAGCGGGGGTGACATCGCAGTATTTT; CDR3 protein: CASSGYYGLAGVTSQYF
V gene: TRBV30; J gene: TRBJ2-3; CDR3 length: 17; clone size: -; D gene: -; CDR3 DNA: TGTGCCTGGAGTACTAGGAGGTTGTATTTGGGCACAGATACGCAGTATTTT; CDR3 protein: CAWSTRRLYLGTDTQYF
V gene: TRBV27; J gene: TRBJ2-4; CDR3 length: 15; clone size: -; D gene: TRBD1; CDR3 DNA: TGTGCCAGCAGATATCGGACAGGTGGGAAAAACATTCAGTACTTC; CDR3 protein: CASRYRTGGKNIQYF
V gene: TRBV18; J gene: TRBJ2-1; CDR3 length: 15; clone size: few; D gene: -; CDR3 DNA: TGTGCCAGCTCACTAGACGGACTGGATTACAATGAGCAGTTCTTC; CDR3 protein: CASSLDGLDYNEQFF
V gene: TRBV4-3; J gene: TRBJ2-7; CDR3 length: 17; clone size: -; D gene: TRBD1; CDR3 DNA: TGCGCCAGCAGCCACGGCGCCGGGACAGGGGCCACCTACGAGCAGTACTTC; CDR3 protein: CASSHGAGTGATYEQYF
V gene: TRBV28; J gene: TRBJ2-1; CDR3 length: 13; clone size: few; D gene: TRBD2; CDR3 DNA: TGTGCCACTGGACTAGCGGGAGCTAATGAGCAGTTCTTC; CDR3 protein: CATGLAGANEQFF
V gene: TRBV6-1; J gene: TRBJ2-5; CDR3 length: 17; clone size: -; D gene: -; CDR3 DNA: TGTGCCAGCAGTGAACTCCTCAAGCGAACAACACAAGAGACCCAGTACTTC; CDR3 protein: CASSELLKRTTQETQYF
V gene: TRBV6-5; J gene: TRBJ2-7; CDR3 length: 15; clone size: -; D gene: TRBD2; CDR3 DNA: TGTGCCAGCAGTCCGAGGGGAGGGGTCGGGGATCTTCAGTACTTC; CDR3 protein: CASSPRGGVGDLQYF
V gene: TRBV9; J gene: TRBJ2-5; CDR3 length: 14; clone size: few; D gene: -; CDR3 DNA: TGTGCCAGCAGCGTAGCGACAGCACAAGAGACCCAGTACTTC; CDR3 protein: CASSVATAQETQYF
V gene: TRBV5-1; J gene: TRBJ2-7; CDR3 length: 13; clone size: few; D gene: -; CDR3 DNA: TGCGCCAGCAGTCTGGGGGCTGGCTACGAGCAGTACTTC; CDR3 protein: CASSLGAGYEQYF
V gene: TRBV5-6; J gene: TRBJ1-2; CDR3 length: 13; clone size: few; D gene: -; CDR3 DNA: TGTGCCAGCAGCCCAGGGGCCAACTATGGCTACACCTTC; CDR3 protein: CASSPGANYGYTF
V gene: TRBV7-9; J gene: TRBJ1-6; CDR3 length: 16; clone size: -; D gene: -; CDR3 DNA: TGTGCCAGCAGCCCCCGAACAGGGCCGAGGATTTCACCCCTCCACTTT; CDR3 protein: CASSPRTGPRISPLHF
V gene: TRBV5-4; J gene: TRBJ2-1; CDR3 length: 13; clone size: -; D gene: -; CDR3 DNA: TGTGCCAGCACTAACAGGGTGGTCAATGAGCAGTTCTTC; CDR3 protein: CASTNRVVNEQFF
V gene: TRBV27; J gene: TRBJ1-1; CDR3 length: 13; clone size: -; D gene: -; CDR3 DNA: TGTGCCAGCAGTTTGGATTGGAGAACTGAAGCTTTCTTT; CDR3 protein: CASSLDWRTEAFF